One sample yielded the 17 T cell receptor beta chains listed below, sequenced in a study of shared T cell receptors in the human thymus. Sequenced by immunoSEQ multiplex PCR; TCRdb stores in-frame clones only, minus some. The profile shows some 760,000 clones, 70% to 90% of them singletons. Another study also made use of these data, one on human thymus T cells.

The sequencing input was thymocytes. These receptors all come from a girl under three years old with a congenital heart defect.

For the CDR3, the DNA is TGTGCCAGATCCGCGGGGGTGAATAGAGATACGCAGTATTTT. It translates to CARSAGVNRDTQYF. The V call is TRBV2, the J call TRBJ2-3, with 7 bases aligning to TRBD2. Per germline, CDR1 SNHLY and CDR2 FYNNEI. The CDR3 loop spans 14 amino acids. The J segment lost 5 bases and the V segment lost 9 bases, leaving 11 bases of the junction unmatched. Full variable domain (outside the CDR3, taken from reference TRBV2 and TRBJ2-3): EPEVTQTPSHQVTQMGQEVILRCVPISNHLYFYWYRQILGQKVEFLVSFYNNEISEKSEIFDDQFSVERPDGSNFTLKIRSTKLEDSAMYFCARSAGVNRDTQYFGPGTRLTVL.

This clone showed up just a few times. CDR3 DNA sequence: TGCAGCGCCCGCGAGAGGGCCTACGAGCAGTACTTC. This translates into CSARERAYEQYF. This chain joins TRBV29-1 and TRBJ2-7; maybe TRBD2 (5 bases). This CDR3 has 12 residues. V was pared by 7 bases and J by 2 bases, with 12 bases between. Germline loops: CDR1 SQVTM, CDR2 ANQGSEA.

V and J are TRBV4-3 and TRBJ1-4, with D perhaps matching TRBD1 (5 bases). Trimming stripped 1 base from V and 6 bases from J, with 12 bases between. The CDR3 totals 15 residues. Per the germline V gene, CDR1 is LGHNA and CDR2 is YSLEER. The CDR3 sequence: CASSQAIGQYEKLFF. The DNA for the CDR3 is TGCGCCAGCAGCCAAGCGATAGGACAATATGAAAAACTGTTTTTT.

The chain carries TRBV5-1 and TRBJ1-1; D uncertain. The CDR3 contains 13 residues. The ends were cut back, 6 bases at V and 0 bases at J, with 9 bases in the middle. Per germline, CDR1 SGHRS and CDR2 YFSETQ. DNA for the CDR3: TGCGCCAGCACTTATAGCTTGAACACTGAAGCTTTCTTT. Translating it yields CASTYSLNTEAFF.

The chain combines TRBV5-6 with TRBJ1-2; 10 bases align to TRBD1. The CDR3 is 14 amino acids. V lost 6 bases and J lost 2; bases outside the gene matches: 4. Looked up from germline, CDR1 is SGHDT and CDR2 is YYEEEE. CDR3 bases: TGTGCCAGCACTCCGGGACAGGGGAACTATGGCTACACCTTC. Protein sequence: CASTPGQGNYGYTF.

Only a few counts were recorded for this clone. The chain joins TRBV7-8 to TRBJ1-4; TRBD1 might be the D (5 bases). This CDR3 is built from 14 residues. Trimming pared 0 bases from V and 10 bases from J, leaving 12 bases between. The germline V gene has CDR1 SGHVS and CDR2 FQNEAQ. The CDR3 DNA reads as TGTGCCAGCAGCTTAGCGGGGGAGGTCGGAAAACTGTTTTTT. Encoded protein: CASSLAGEVGKLFF.

The chain combines TRBV5-1 with TRBJ2-7; 9 positions match TRBD1. Trimming removed 5 bases from V and 0 bases from J; junction bases left unmatched: 9. The CDR3 extends over 16 amino acids. Germline lookup yields CDR1 SGHRS and CDR2 YFSETQ. The DNA for the CDR3 is TGCGCCAGCAGACCGGCTGGGACAGGGAGCTCCTACGAGCAGTACTTC. Its translation is CASRPAGTGSSYEQYF.

The gene calls are TRBV4-1 and TRBJ2-3; 8 bases are shared with TRBD2. The CDR3 is 18 amino acids. Per germline, CDR1 MGHRA and CDR2 YSYEKL. The J segment lost 4 bases and the V segment lost 0 bases, leaving 12 bases of the junction unmatched. The DNA for the CDR3 is TGCGCCAGCAGCCAAGATGAAGTGAGGCGGGGGGCCCCAGATACGCAGTATTTT. Protein product: CASSQDEVRRGAPDTQYF.

The genes are TRBV9 and TRBJ2-2; D unresolved. Germline CDR1 is SGDLS and CDR2 is YYNGEE. With 1 base removed from V and 0 bases from J, the gap between germline ends came to 10 bases. CDR3 length: 16 residues. The CDR3 protein is CASSVFEIPNTGELFF. In DNA form, the CDR3 reads TGTGCCAGCAGCGTATTTGAGATACCGAACACCGGGGAGCTGTTTTTT.

This clone appeared once. The V call is TRBV5-4, the J call TRBJ1-1; 7 nucleotides line up with TRBD1. Looked up from germline, CDR1 is SGHNT and CDR2 is YYREEE (reference sequence). This CDR3 is built from 16 residues. Trimming removed 0 bases from V and 0 bases from J; junction bases left unmatched: 5. The CDR3 DNA follows: TGTGCCAGCAGCTTGGGGCCGGGACAGATGAACACTGAAGCTTTCTTT. Residues: CASSLGPGQMNTEAFF. Filled out from reference TRBV5-4 and TRBJ1-1, the complete variable domain reads ETGVTQSPTHLIKTRGQQVTLRCSSQSGHNTVSWYQQALGQGPQFIFQYYREEENGRGNFPPRFSGLQFPNYSSELNVNALELDDSALYLCASSLGPGQMNTEAFFGQGTRLTVV.

V is TRBV15 and J is TRBJ1-6; 10 bases fit TRBD1. Per the germline V gene, CDR1 is LNHNV and CDR2 is YYDKDF (reference sequence). The CDR3 spans 17 residues. The ends lost 1 base at V and 9 bases at J; junction bases unmatched: 9. CDR3 in DNA: TGTGCCACCAGCAGAGCCGGTGGACAGGGGGTCTTTTCACCCCTCCACTTT. As protein: CATSRAGGQGVFSPLHF.

This chain joins TRBV10-1 and TRBJ1-6; D perhaps matches TRBD1 (6 bases). Trimming stripped 6 bases from V and 9 bases from J, with 15 bases between. Germline loops: CDR1 WNHNN, CDR2 SYGVQD (reference sequence). The CDR3 loop spans 14 amino acids. The DNA of the CDR3 is TGCGCCAGCAGGCCCGAGACAGGACCTTCACCCCTCCACTTT. Translated, it gives CASRPETGPSPLHF.

This clone was seen just once. Within the sample, other DNA sequences also encode this same CDR3. Here the CDR3 reads CASSSTGTGNTIYF. CDR3 bases: TGTGCCAGCAGCTCCACAGGGACTGGAAACACCATATATTTT. This sequence joins TRBV7-9 and TRBJ1-3; D might be TRBD1 (6 bases). This CDR3 region has 14 residues. Germline V gene data show CDR1 as SEHNR and CDR2 as FQNEAQ (reference sequence). The germline V and J ends were trimmed by 4 bases and 2 bases, with 9 bases remaining between them.

This clone came up once. The V call is TRBV4-1, the J call TRBJ2-5, with no clear D. This CDR3 contains 13 residues. Germline assignment: CDR1 MGHRA and CDR2 YSYEKL. The V end lost 0 bases, the J end lost 6 bases, and 8 bases lay between the germline ends. Written as DNA, the CDR3 is TGCGCCAGCAGCCAAGAACCGGAGAAGACCCAGTACTTC. Amino acids: CASSQEPEKTQYF.

The chain carries TRBV13 and TRBJ1-1, with 8 bases fitting TRBD1. The trim removed 0 bases at V and 0 bases at J, leaving 15 bases unmatched. Germline values: CDR1 PRHDT, CDR2 FYEKMQ (reference sequence). This CDR3 spans 20 amino acids. In DNA, the CDR3 is TGTGCCAGCAGCTTAGGTCGTAAGGGCGACAGGGGACTCTTGAACACTGAAGCTTTCTTT. Translated, it gives CASSLGRKGDRGLLNTEAFF.

This chain joins TRBV5-4 and TRBJ1-1; D uncertain. With 1 base removed from V and 0 bases from J, the gap between germline ends came to 7 bases. The CDR3 has 14 amino acids. Germline CDR1 is SGHNT and CDR2 is YYREEE (reference sequence). The CDR3 reads CASSLNSLNTEAFF. The CDR3 DNA reads TGTGCCAGCAGCTTGAACAGCTTGAACACTGAAGCTTTCTTT. Looking up the rest from reference TRBV5-4 and TRBJ1-1 gives the full variable domain: ETGVTQSPTHLIKTRGQQVTLRCSSQSGHNTVSWYQQALGQGPQFIFQYYREEENGRGNFPPRFSGLQFPNYSSELNVNALELDDSALYLCASSLNSLNTEAFFGQGTRLTVV.

This clone has a single count. The rearrangement joins TRBV7-6 to TRBJ2-3; TRBD2 aligns across 8 bases. V was clipped by 2 bases and J by 1 base; unmatched bases: 17. Germline CDR1 and CDR2: SGHVS and FNYEAQ. CDR3 length equals 20 residues. The CDR3 DNA is TGTGCCAGCAGCTTATTCGGGGGGGGTAGCGGGGCGGGGCGCACAGATACGCAGTATTTT. Encoded protein: CASSLFGGGSGAGRTDTQYF.